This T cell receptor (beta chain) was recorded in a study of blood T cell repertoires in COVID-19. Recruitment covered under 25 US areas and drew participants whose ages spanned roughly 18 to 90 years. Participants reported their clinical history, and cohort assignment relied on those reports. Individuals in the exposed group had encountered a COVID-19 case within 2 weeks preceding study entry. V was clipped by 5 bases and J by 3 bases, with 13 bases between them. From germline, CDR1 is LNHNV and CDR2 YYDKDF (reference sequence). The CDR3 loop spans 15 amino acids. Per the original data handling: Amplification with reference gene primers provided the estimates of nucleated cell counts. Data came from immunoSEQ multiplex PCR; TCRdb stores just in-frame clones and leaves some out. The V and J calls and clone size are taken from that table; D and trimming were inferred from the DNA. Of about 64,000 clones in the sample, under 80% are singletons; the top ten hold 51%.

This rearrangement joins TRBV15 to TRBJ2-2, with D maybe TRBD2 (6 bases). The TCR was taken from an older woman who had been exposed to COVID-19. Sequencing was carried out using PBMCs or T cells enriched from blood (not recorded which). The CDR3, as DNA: TGTGCCACCAGCTTCGGGGGATCCCACACCGGGGAGCTGTTTTTT. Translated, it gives CATSFGGSHTGELFF.